The entry below describes one T cell receptor beta chain. Its antigen is as yet unknown. The data were taken from a study of shared clonotypes between healthy human individuals. Across the whole study: CD4 naive and memory got three plates each, CD8 naive two, CD8 memory one. General observations from the study: Rarefaction exposed incomplete sorted-subset sequencing despite large depth. What naive subsets generally showed was a larger estimated richness than memory subsets showed.

In the original workflow: As immunoSEQ supplied junction-only sequences (without quality scores), filtering differed. The protocol was immunoSEQ multiplex PCR, while the TCRdb copy is restricted to in-frame clones and leaves out a portion. V and J calls and clone size are copied from that table; D and trimming were computed from the DNA. The sample contains about 380,000 clones, 90% to 98% of which appear only once. V shed 1 base and J shed 5 bases, with 4 bases lying between them. This CDR3 comprises 12 residues. Germline V lookup: CDR1 SGHNT, CDR2 YENEEA. V and J are TRBV11-3 and TRBJ2-3; D remains ambiguous. This TCR was sampled from a man aged 25 to 45 in good health. What was sequenced was memory CD8+ T cells sorted from blood. The subset: CD45RO+ cells pooled with CCR7-negative TemRA cells. CDR3 sequence: CASSLGGDTQYF. The CDR3 bases are TGTGCCAGCAGCTTAGGGGGAGATACGCAGTATTTT.